A selection of T cell receptor beta chains follows, all from one sample in a study of radiotherapy plus CTLA-4 blockade in lung cancer. Produced via immunoSEQ multiplex PCR; TCRdb's table is partial and in-frame only. The repertoire holds 45,000 to 55,000 clones, with 88% as singletons. The source material was peripheral blood, sampled from a patient treated with radiotherapy plus ipilimumab. Every receptor here comes from a human donor with non-small cell lung cancer whose response to radiotherapy plus ipilimumab could not be evaluated. Each CDR3 is given without its conserved first and last residue. D genes are given only for firm matches.

j_call v_call d_call cdr3_aa
TRBJ2-7 TRBV5-6 TRBD2 ASSWGLAGSSYEQY
TRBJ2-5 TRBV18 TRBD2 ASSPGGTSDPREQY
TRBJ1-5 TRBV19 - ASSKGGDQPQH
TRBJ1-2 TRBV5-6 TRBD1 ASSLKGAQGYT
TRBJ2-7 TRBV7-9 - ASSLGGRDYEQY
TRBJ1-5 TRBV6-1 - ASTPSGDQPQH
- TRBV2 - ASSDHEQY
TRBJ1-3 TRBV7-2 - ASSPHAQGLVNTIY
TRBJ2-3 TRBV7-2 - ASSFVRTDTQY
TRBJ2-5 TRBV15 TRBD2 ATRPSGRETQY
TRBJ2-5 TRBV4-1 TRBD2 ASSPARTSGPQETQY
TRBJ2-7 TRBV6-1 - ASMWTARQREQY
TRBJ1-2 TRBV29-1 TRBD1 SVGQGAYGYT
TRBJ2-7 TRBV7-6 - ASSLEAGSVGEQY
TRBJ2-1 TRBV19 - ASTVLDGRYNEQF
TRBJ2-7 TRBV30 TRBD2 AWSGLAGVEQY
TRBJ2-7 TRBV28 - ASTLSGFEQY
TRBJ2-7 TRBV5-1 - ASSQRNEQY